Presented here are 8 T cell receptor beta chains from one specimen sequenced in a study of Graves' ophthalmopathy and Graves' hyperthyroidism. Amplifying from RNA transcripts, the study obtained TCR beta CDR3 regions. After a first-round RT-PCR with HTBI primers, a second-round multiplex PCR was run. MiXCR was run by TCRdb on the multiplex PCR reads, yielding one entry per CDR3 protein. The table lists about 620,000 distinct CDR3 sequences, 20% to 25% of them singletons. Sequencing input: peripheral blood. These TCRs come from a woman aged 18-30 years with stable Graves' hyperthyroidism. Some clones in this sample may be carry-over from other donors' samples.

This clonotype showed up many times. The V call is TRBV20-1, the J call TRBJ1-1, with D unclear. Germline CDR1 reads DFQATT; CDR2 reads SNEGSKA (reference sequence). This CDR3 is 12 amino acids long. The V end was cut by 4 bases, the J end by 4 bases, with 10 bases between. CDR3 sequence (DNA): TGCAGTGCTACCCAGGACGGCACTGAAGCTTTCTTT. Encoded protein: CSATQDGTEAFF.

This clonotype was seen many times. The chain couples TRBV27 to TRBJ1-1; 9 positions match TRBD1. The CDR3 is 15 residues long. Germline CDR1 reads MNHEY; CDR2 reads SMNVEV (reference sequence). Germline trimming cut 7 bases from V and 4 bases from J; bases unmatched to any gene: 10. The DNA of the CDR3 is TGTGCCAGCAACCCCGGACAGGGGTTTATCACTGAAGCTTTCTTT. Residues: CASNPGQGFITEAFF.

This clonotype was recorded many times. The CDR3 DNA reads as TGTGCCAGCAGTAGTGAGATTGGAAATCAGCCCCAGCATTTT. Protein product: CASSSEIGNQPQHF. The rearrangement joins TRBV28 to TRBJ1-5; D is unresolved. CDR1 is MDHEN, CDR2 SYDVKM, per germline. The CDR3 runs to 14 residues. With 5 bases removed from V and 4 bases from J, the gap between germline ends came to 12 bases. Together with reference TRBV28 and TRBJ1-5, the CDR3 gives the full variable domain: DVKVTQSSRYLVKRTGEKVFLECVQDMDHENMFWYRQDPGLGLRLIYFSYDVKMKEKGDIPEGYSVSREKKERFSLILESASTNQTSMYLCASSSEIGNQPQHFGDGTRLSIL.

The chain uses TRBV28 and TRBJ2-5; D uncertain. The germline CDR1 and CDR2 sequences are MDHEN and SYDVKM. The CDR3 extends over 10 amino acids. V lost 10 bases and J lost 1, with 4 bases in between. CDR3 coding DNA: TGTGCCACCTCCCAAGAGACCCAGTACTTC. Its translation is CATSQETQYF.

The table lists this clonotype with many counts. The chain uses TRBV6-1 and TRBJ2-5, with a weak D call TRBD2 (5 bases). This CDR3 region has 13 residues. Trimming stripped 4 bases from V and 3 bases from J, with 9 bases between. CDR1 is MNHNS, CDR2 SASEGT, per germline. For the CDR3, the DNA is TGTGCCAGCAGTGTGACGCGGGAAGAGACCCAGTACTTC. It is translated as CASSVTREETQYF.

This clonotype was observed many times. V and J are TRBV2 and TRBJ2-5; D possibly corresponds to TRBD1 (6 bases). CDR3 length equals 15 residues. Germline assignment: CDR1 SNHLY and CDR2 FYNNEI. Trimming took off 0 bases at V and 5 bases at J, with 13 bases between the two ends. CDR3 protein: CASSEAGAPGETQYF. CDR3 nucleotides: TGTGCCAGCAGTGAAGCGGGGGCCCCTGGGGAGACCCAGTACTTC.

This clonotype occurred once. The chain couples TRBV11-2 to TRBJ2-7; 8 nucleotides line up with TRBD1. Germline V CDR1 and CDR2: SGHAT, FQNNGV. The CDR3 is 16 residues long. V shed 5 bases, J shed 2 bases, and the junction held 11 bases outside the gene matches. CDR3 protein: CASSPGRDRRTYEQYF. The CDR3 region has the DNA TGTGCCAGCAGCCCCGGCCGGGACAGGCGAACCTACGAGCAGTACTTC.

V is TRBV28 and J is TRBJ2-7, with D maybe TRBD2 (5 bases). Germline V gene data show CDR1 as MDHEN and CDR2 as SYDVKM. This CDR3 spans 14 amino acids. Deletions cut 5 bases from V and 4 bases from J, with 15 bases between. CDR3 DNA: TGTGCCAGCAGTCCCTCTCCCGGGGAATACGAGCAGTACTTC. It specifies CASSPSPGEYEQYF.